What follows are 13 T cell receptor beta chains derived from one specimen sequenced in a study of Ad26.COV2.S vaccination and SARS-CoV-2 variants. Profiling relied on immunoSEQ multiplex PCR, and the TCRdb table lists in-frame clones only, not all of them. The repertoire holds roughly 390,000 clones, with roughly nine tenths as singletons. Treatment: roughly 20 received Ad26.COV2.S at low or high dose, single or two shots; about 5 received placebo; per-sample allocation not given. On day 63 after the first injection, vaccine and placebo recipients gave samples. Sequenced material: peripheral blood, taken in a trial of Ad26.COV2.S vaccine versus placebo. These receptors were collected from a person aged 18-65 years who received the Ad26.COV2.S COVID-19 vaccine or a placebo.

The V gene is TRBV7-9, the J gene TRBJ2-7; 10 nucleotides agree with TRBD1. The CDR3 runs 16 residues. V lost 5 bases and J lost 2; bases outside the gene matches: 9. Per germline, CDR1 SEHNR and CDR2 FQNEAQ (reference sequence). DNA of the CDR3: TGTGCCAGCAGCAGCTTTGGGACAGGGGAACCCTACGAGCAGTACTTC. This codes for CASSSFGTGEPYEQYF. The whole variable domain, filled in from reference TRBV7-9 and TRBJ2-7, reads DTGVSQNPRHKITKRGQNVTFRCDPISEHNRLYWYRQTLGQGPEFLTYFQNEAQLEKSRLLSDRFSAERPKGSFSTLEIQRTEQGDSAMYLCASSSFGTGEPYEQYFGPGTRLTVT.

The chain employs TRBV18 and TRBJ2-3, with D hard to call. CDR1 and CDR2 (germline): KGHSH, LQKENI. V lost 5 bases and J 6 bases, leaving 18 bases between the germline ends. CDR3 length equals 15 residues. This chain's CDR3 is CASSSASSSVDTQYF. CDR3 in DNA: TGTGCCAGCTCATCTGCCTCTTCGAGCGTTGATACGCAGTATTTT.

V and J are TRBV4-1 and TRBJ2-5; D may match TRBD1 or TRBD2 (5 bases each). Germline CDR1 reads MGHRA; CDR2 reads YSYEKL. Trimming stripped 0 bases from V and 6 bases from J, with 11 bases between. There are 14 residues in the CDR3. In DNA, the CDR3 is TGCGCCAGCAGCCAAGAGGGGGTGGCGCAGACCCAGTACTTC. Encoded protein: CASSQEGVAQTQYF.

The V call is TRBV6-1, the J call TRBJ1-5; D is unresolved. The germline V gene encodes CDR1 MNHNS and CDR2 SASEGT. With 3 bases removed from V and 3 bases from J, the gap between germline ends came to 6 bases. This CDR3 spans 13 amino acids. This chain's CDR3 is CASSERDNQPQHF. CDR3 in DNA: TGTGCCAGCAGTGAGAGGGACAATCAGCCCCAGCATTTT.

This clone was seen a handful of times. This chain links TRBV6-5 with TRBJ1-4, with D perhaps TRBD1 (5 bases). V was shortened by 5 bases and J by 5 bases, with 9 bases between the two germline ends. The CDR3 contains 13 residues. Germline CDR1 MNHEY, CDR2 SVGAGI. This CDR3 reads CASSRTWNEKLFF. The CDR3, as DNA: TGTGCCAGCAGTAGGACATGGAATGAAAAACTGTTTTTT.

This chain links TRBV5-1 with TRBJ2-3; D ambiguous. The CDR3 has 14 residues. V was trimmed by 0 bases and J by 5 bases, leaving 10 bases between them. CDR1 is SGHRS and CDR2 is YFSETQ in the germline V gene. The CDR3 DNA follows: TGCGCCAGCAGCTTGGACAATTTAGGAGATACGCAGTATTTT. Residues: CASSLDNLGDTQYF.

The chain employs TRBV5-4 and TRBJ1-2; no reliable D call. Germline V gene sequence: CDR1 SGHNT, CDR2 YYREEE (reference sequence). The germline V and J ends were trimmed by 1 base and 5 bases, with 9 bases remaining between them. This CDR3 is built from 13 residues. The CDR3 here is CASSLYSSYGYTF. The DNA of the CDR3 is TGTGCCAGCAGCTTGTACTCCTCTTATGGCTACACCTTC.

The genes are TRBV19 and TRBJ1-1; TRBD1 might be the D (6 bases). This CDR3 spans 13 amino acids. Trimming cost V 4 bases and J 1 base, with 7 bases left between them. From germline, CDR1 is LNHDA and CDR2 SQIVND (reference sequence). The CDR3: CASSRTANTEAFF. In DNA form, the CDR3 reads TGTGCCAGTAGTAGGACAGCGAACACTGAAGCTTTCTTT.

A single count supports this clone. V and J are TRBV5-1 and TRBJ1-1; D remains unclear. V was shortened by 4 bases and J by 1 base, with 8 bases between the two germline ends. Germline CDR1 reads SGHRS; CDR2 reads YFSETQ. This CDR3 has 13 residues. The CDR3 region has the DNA TGCGCCAGCAGCCGCGGATGGAACACTGAAGCTTTCTTT. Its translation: CASSRGWNTEAFF.

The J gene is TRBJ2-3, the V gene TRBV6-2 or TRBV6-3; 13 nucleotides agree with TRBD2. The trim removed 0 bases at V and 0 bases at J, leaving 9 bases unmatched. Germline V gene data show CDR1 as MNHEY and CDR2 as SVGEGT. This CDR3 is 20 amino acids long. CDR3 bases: TGTGCCAGCAGTTACTCCGGACTAGCGGGGGTTCCAGCTAGCACAGATACGCAGTATTTT. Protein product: CASSYSGLAGVPASTDTQYF.

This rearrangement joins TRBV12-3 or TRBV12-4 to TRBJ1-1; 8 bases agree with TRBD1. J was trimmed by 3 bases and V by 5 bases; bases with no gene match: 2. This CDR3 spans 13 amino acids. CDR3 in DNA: TGTGCCAGCAGTCAGGGGGCCTACACTGAAGCTTTCTTT. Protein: CASSQGAYTEAFF.

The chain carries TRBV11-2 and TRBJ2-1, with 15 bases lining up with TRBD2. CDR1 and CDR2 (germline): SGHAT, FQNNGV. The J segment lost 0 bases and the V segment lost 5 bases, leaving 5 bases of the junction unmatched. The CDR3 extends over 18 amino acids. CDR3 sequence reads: CASSPGLAGGGSYNEQFF. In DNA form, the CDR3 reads TGTGCCAGCAGCCCGGGACTAGCGGGGGGTGGCTCCTACAATGAGCAGTTCTTC. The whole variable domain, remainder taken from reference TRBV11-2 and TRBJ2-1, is EAGVAQSPRYKIIEKRQSVAFWCNPISGHATLYWYQQILGQGPKLLIQFQNNGVVDDSQLPKDRFSAERLKGVDSTLKIQPAKLEDSAVYLCASSPGLAGGGSYNEQFFGPGTRLTVL.

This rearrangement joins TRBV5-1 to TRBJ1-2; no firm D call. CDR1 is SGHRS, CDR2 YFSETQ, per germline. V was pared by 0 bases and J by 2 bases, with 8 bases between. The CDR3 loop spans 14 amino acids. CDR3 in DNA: TGCGCCAGCAGCTTGGCCCTGGAAAACTATGGCTACACCTTC. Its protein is CASSLALENYGYTF. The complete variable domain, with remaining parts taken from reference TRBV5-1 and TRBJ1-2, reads KAGVTQTPRYLIKTRGQQVTLSCSPISGHRSVSWYQQTPGQGLQFLFEYFSETQRNKGNFPGRFSGRQFSNSRSEMNVSTLELGDSALYLCASSLALENYGYTFGSGTRLTVV.